This T cell receptor beta chain appears in the sequencing data of a study of CD8 T cells in ankylosing spondylitis. General study points: Those disease-linked clones were CD8+; they were also relatively rare in peripheral blood. In ankylosing spondylitis blood, a motif of fewer than 10 highly homologous TCR beta variants appeared characteristic.

This clonotype was seen a few times. The antigen is not known. The ends lost 5 bases at V and 8 bases at J; junction bases unmatched: 6. This CDR3 contains 15 residues. Preparation of TCR beta libraries was done by quantitative 5'-RACE with molecular barcodes. TCRdb reprocessed the 5' RACE reads with MiXCR, giving one entry per CDR3 protein. The repertoire holds over 400,000 distinct CDR3 sequences, 26% seen once, with about 1% in the top ten. Sequencing was carried out using blood, either unsorted or a sorted T cell fraction (not recorded which). The J gene is TRBJ2-1, the V gene TRBV12-3 or TRBV12-4, with 13 nucleotides matching TRBD2. This TCR came from a male donor with ankylosing spondylitis. The CDR3 spells CASSQTSGRTHEQFF. CDR3 DNA sequence: TGTGCCAGCAGTCAGACTAGCGGGAGGACCCATGAGCAGTTCTTC.